The T cell receptor (beta chain) under discussion was sequenced for a study of vaccination and CD4 T cells after COVID-19. Study background: Convalescent cases consisted of six males and four females, of whom two were Hispanic. Study-level results: The median SARS-CoV-2-reactive clonotype number increased from about 20 to 38, without statistical significance.

Sample treatment: roughly 11-day PBMC culture with coronavirus spike peptide pools or control peptides (ViraFEST assay). Germline loops: CDR1 DFQATT, CDR2 SNEGSKA (reference sequence). CDR3 length equals 16 residues. J was trimmed by 2 bases and V by 3 bases; bases with no gene match: 13. Details on this clonotype: Its antigen is not known.

Sequenced with the Oncomine TCR Beta short-read assay was DNA taken from cultured CD4+ T cells. TCRdb re-called the PCR reads with MiXCR, one entry per CDR3 protein. Here the sample spans 9,500 to 15,000 distinct CDR3 sequences, about 38% being singletons. The sequence was collected from a human donor with COVID-19. This rearrangement joins TRBV20-1 to TRBJ2-7; 7 nucleotides line up with TRBD1. Material: cultured CD4+ T cells from blood. In nucleotides, the CDR3 is TGCAGTGCTAGCGGAATAAGGGGGCCAGGGACCTACGAGCAGTACTTC. Its translation is CSASGIRGPGTYEQYF.